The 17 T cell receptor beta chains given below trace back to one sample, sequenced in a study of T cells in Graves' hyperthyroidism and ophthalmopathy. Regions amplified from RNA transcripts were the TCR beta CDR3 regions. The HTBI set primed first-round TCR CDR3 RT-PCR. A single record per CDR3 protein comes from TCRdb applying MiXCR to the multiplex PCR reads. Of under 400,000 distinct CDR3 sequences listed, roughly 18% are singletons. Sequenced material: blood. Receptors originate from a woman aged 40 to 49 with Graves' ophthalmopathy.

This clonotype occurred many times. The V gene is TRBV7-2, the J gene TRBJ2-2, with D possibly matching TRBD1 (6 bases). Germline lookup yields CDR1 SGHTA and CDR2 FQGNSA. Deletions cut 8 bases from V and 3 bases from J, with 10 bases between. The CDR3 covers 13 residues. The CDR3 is CASQGQYTGELFF. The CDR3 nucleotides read TGTGCCAGCCAAGGACAGTACACCGGGGAGCTGTTTTTT. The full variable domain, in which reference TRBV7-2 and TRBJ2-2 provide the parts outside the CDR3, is GAGVSQSPSNKVTEKGKDVELRCDPISGHTALYWYRQSLGQGLEFLIYFQGNSAPDKSGLPSDRFSAERTGGSVSTLTIQRTQQEDSAVYLCASQGQYTGELFFGEGSRLTVL.

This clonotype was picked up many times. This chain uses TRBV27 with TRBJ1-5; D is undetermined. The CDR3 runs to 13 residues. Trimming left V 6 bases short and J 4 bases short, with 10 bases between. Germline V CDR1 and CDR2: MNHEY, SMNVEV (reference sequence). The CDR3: CASRQELNQPQHF. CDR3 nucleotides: TGTGCCAGCAGACAAGAATTGAATCAGCCCCAGCATTTT.

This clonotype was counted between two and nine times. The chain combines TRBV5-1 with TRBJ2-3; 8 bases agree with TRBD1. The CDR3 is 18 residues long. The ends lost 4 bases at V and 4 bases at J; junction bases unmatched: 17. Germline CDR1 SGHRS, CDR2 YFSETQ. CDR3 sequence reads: CASSHRHSNRGFADTQYF. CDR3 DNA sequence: TGCGCCAGCAGCCACCGGCATTCAAACAGGGGGTTCGCAGATACGCAGTATTTT. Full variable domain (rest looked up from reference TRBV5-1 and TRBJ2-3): KAGVTQTPRYLIKTRGQQVTLSCSPISGHRSVSWYQQTPGQGLQFLFEYFSETQRNKGNFPGRFSGRQFSNSRSEMNVSTLELGDSALYLCASSHRHSNRGFADTQYFGPGTRLTVL.

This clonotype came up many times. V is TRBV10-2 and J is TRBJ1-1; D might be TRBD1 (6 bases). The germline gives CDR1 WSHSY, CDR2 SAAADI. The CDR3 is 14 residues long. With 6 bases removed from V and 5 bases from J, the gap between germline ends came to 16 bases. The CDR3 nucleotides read TGCGCCAGCAGGAAAGCAGGGGAAAAGACTGAAGCTTTCTTT. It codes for CASRKAGEKTEAFF.

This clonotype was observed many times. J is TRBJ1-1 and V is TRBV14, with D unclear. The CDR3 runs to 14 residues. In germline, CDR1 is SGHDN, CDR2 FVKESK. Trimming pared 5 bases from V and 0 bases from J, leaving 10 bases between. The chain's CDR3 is CASSGEYMNTEAFF. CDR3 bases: TGTGCCAGCAGCGGGGAGTATATGAACACTGAAGCTTTCTTT.

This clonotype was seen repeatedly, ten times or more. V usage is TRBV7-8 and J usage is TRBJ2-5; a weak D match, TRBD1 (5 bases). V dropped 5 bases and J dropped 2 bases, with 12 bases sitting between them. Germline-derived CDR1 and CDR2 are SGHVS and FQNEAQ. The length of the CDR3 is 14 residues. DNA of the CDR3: TGTGCCAGCAGCATCGACAGATTACAAGAGACCCAGTACTTC. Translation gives CASSIDRLQETQYF.

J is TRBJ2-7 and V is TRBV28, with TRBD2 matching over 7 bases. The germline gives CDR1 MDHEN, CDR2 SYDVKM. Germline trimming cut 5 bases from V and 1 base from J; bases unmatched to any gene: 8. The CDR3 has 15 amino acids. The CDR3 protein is CASSPGTTISYEQYF. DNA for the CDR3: TGTGCCAGCAGTCCCGGGACTACTATTTCCTACGAGCAGTACTTC.

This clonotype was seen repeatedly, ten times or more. The CDR3 DNA is TGTGCCAGCAGTTTAAACCCGCCCCAGCATTTT. It specifies CASSLNPPQHF. V is TRBV28 and J is TRBJ1-5; no clear D. CDR1 MDHEN and CDR2 SYDVKM come from the germline V gene. The CDR3 sequence is 11 residues long. V gave up 2 bases and J gave up 9 bases, with 5 bases separating them.

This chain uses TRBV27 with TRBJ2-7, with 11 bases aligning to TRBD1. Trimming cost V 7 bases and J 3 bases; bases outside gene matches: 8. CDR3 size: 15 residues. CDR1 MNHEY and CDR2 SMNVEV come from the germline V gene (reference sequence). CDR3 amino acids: CASNPSGTGGYEQYF. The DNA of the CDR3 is TGTGCCAGCAATCCCAGCGGGACAGGGGGCTACGAGCAGTACTTC.

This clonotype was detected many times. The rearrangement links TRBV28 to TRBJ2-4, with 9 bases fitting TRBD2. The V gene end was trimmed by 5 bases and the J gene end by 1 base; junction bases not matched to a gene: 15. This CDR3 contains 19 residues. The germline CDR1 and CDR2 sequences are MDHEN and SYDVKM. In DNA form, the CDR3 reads TGTGCCAGCAGTCCCCCGGGACTAGCTTTTCTAGGGGCCAAAAACATTCAGTACTTC. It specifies CASSPPGLAFLGAKNIQYF.

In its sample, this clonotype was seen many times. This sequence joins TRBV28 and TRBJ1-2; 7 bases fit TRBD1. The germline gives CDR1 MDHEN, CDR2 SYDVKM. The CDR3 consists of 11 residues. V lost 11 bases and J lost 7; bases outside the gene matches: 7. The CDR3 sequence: CALRGLSGYTF. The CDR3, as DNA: TGTGCCCTTAGGGGGCTGAGTGGCTACACCTTC.

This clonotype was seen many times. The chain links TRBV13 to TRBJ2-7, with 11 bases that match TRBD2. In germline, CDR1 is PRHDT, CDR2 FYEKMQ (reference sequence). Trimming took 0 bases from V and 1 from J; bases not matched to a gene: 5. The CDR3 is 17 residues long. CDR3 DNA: TGTGCCAGCAGCTTAGGGGGACTAGCGGAGAAGTCCTACGAGCAGTACTTC. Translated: CASSLGGLAEKSYEQYF.

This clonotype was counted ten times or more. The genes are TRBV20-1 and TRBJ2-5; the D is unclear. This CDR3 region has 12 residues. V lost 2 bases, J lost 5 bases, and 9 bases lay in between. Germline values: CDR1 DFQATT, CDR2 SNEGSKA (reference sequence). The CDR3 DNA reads TGCAGTGCTAGAACAACGGCGGAGACCCAGTACTTC. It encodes CSARTTAETQYF.

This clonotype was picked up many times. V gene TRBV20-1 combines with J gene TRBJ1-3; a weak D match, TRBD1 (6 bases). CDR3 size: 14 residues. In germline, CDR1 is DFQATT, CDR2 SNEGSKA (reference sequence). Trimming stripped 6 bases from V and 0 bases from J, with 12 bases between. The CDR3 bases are TGCAGTGCCCGATGGGGGCCCTCTGGAAACACCATATATTTT. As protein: CSARWGPSGNTIYF.

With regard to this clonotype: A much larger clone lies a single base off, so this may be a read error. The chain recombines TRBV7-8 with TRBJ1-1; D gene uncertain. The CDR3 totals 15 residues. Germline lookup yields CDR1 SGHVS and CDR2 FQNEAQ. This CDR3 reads CVSSLAGMGNTEAFF. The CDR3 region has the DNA TGTGTCAGCAGCTTAGCTGGTATGGGGAACACTGAAGCTTTCTTT.

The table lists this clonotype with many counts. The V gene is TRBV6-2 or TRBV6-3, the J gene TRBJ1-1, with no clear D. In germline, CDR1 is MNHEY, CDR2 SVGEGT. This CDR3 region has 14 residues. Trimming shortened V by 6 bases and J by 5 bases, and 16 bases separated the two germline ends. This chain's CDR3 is CASREGMEWTEAFF. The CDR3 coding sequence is TGTGCCAGCAGGGAAGGGATGGAGTGGACTGAAGCTTTCTTT.

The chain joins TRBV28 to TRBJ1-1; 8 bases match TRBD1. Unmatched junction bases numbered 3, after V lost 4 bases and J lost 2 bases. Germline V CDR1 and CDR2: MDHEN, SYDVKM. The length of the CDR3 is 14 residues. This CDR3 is CASSYRGTNTEAFF. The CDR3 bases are TGTGCCAGCAGTTACAGGGGGACCAACACTGAAGCTTTCTTT. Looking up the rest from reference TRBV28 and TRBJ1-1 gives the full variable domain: DVKVTQSSRYLVKRTGEKVFLECVQDMDHENMFWYRQDPGLGLRLIYFSYDVKMKEKGDIPEGYSVSREKKERFSLILESASTNQTSMYLCASSYRGTNTEAFFGQGTRLTVV.